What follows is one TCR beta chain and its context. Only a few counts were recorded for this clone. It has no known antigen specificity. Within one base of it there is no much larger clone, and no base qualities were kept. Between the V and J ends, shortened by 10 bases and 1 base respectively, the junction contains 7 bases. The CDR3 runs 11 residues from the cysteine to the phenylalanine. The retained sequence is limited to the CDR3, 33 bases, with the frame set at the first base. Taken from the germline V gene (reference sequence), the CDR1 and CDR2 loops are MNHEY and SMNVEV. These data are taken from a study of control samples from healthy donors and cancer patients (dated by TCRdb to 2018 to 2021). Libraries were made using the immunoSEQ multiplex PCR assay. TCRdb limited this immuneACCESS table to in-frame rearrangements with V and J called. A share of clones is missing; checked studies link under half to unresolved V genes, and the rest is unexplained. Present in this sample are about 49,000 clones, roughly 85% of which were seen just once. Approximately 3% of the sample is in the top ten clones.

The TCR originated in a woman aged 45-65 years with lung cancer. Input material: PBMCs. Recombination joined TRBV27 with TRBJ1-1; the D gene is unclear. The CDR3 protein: CATHQNTEAFF. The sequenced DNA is TGTGCCACTCACCAGAACACTGAAGCTTTCTTT.